This TCR beta chain came from a study of blood T cell repertoires in COVID-19. The wider study: Material from acute and convalescent COVID-19 was sourced from the United States, Italy and Spain. Sources were T cells, B-cell-depleted T cells, or PBMCs; the material itself was cDNA or gDNA.

There are 14 residues in the CDR3. CDR1 is SEHNR, CDR2 FQNEAQ, per germline (reference sequence). Deletions cut 1 base from V and 7 bases from J, with 10 bases between. Study processing details: Scientists estimated how many nucleated cells there were by amplifying reference gene primers. Sequencing was performed with immunoSEQ multiplex PCR; in TCRdb, only in-frame clones are kept and a portion is missing. From that table come the V and J calls and clone size; the DNA was used to work out D and trimming. The sample carries some 320,000 clones, 87% recorded once. This sequence was found in a woman aged 45-65 years who had recovered from COVID-19. The source material was peripheral blood. The V call is TRBV7-9, the J call TRBJ2-2; TRBD2 is a possible D gene (5 bases). CDR3 in amino acids: CASSLVNSGGELFF. CDR3 DNA sequence: TGTGCCAGCAGCTTAGTAAACAGCGGCGGGGAGCTGTTTTTT.